The clone carrying this TCR beta chain was seen only a few times. Its antigen is unidentified. The source of the sample is a study of T cell repertoires in cytomegalovirus infection. Background on the study: An indication of both CMV infection and matching HLA type came from public TCR beta signatures.

TCRdb recomputed calls from the reads with MiXCR, one row per CDR3 protein. The table shows about 830,000 distinct CDR3 sequences, with 32% occurring only once. CDR1 is SEHNR and CDR2 is FQNEAQ in the germline V gene (reference sequence). V shed 5 bases and J 3 bases; nucleotides not matched to a gene: 13. The CDR3 is 17 residues long. Specimen: cultured CD8+ T cells from PBMCs, collected from culture after CMV antigen stimulation. The origin of this receptor is a human donor in good health (CMV status not recorded). Some clones in this sample may be carry-over from other donors' samples. The J gene is TRBJ2-3, the V gene TRBV7-9; 8 bases map to TRBD2. DNA of the CDR3: TGTGCCAGCAGCCCGCGTCGGGGAGCGGGAGCGACAGATACGCAGTATTTT. Protein product: CASSPRRGAGATDTQYF. The full variable domain, completed using reference TRBV7-9 and TRBJ2-3, is DTGVSQNPRHKITKRGQNVTFRCDPISEHNRLYWYRQTLGQGPEFLTYFQNEAQLEKSRLLSDRFSAERPKGSFSTLEIQRTEQGDSAMYLCASSPRRGAGATDTQYFGPGTRLTVL.